The T cell receptor (beta chain) under discussion was sequenced for a study of tumor-infiltrating lymphocytes in primary liver carcinoma (dated by TCRdb to 2015 to 2018). Regarding the study in general: Surgical resection was performed in China between November 2015 and early 2016 on about 5 patients with histopathologically diagnosed primary liver carcinoma. Hepatocellular carcinoma (four) or combined HCC and intrahepatic cholangiocarcinoma (one) was present in the five patients, who were three men and two women aged 30 to 69 years. The five patients had tumors of stage T1-T3 N0M0, with maximum diameters ranging from roughly 4.2 to 11 cm. Roughly 3.65 to 7.5 million productive TCRbeta reads were obtained per sample, and no significant difference in read depth was found between tissue types. For each liver tumor, the study sampled five regions along with adjacent normal tissue and blood, and applied TCRbeta repertoire sequencing, expression microarrays and whole-exome sequencing. TCRbeta repertoire sequencing covered 35 specimens from 5 patients: 25 or so tumor regions, 5 adjacent noncancerous liver tissues and 5 peripheral blood samples. Reproducibility between technical replicate repertoires was high, with correlation coefficients above 0.98 and mean shared-clone rates about 0.9.

A constant-region primer and ProtoScript II reverse transcriptase were used to reverse-transcribe TCRbeta-specific cDNA from 500 ng total RNA. TCRbeta libraries were built with three nested multiplex PCR rounds, a slightly modified ARM-PCR procedure. Each of the first two PCR rounds ran for approximately 10 cycles using multiplex TRBV1-TRBV30 forward primers together with a Cbeta reverse primer. Sample barcodes and Illumina adapters were attached in a final 25-cycle PCR using Deep VentR polymerase. Before sequencing, amplicons of 200-500 bp were purified from gel using a QIAquick gel extraction kit. An Illumina HiSeq 2500 was used to sequence the TCRbeta amplicons with 250-bp paired-end reads. The authors processed their data as follows. Trimmomatic v0.33 was used to quality-trim the reads, and FLASH v1.2.11 was used to merge paired reads so that full CDR3 sequences could be recovered. MiGEC v1.2.1b assigned V, D and J germline segments to the rearranged TCRbeta sequences. Clonotype statistics, along with Shannon-Wiener diversity indices, were calculated using VDJtools v1.0.0. Except for diversity analysis, only the 250 most abundant clonotypes of each sample were used in subsequent analyses to reduce sampling bias. The public reads were reprocessed in TCRdb via fastp at Q25 and MiXCR, keeping in-frame beta chains. Merged by CDR3 protein, the rows form single entries marked with the most common genes and DNA. TCRdb's processing, not the study's, gives the V and J calls here. Counted in this sample were hundreds of thousands of distinct CDR3 sequences; 50% to 60% of them appeared once. 17% of the sample is taken by the ten largest.

Note on this clonotype: Its antigen target is currently unknown. A read error may account for a junction end that differs from germline.

The research as a whole found: Only the TCR beta chain was sequenced, so true repertoire diversity is likely underestimated because unpaired alpha chains were not captured. Repertoire overlap was higher between tumor regions (mean around 35%) than tumor-adjacent (approximately 17%) or tumor-blood (about 15%) pairs, consistent with antigen-driven expansion. Only five patients were included in the study, and the authors note that the findings should be validated in a larger study. Since the samples were bulk and unsorted, there was no way to compare CD4+ and CD8+ T cell repertoires. Compared with blood, tumors had a significantly larger share of the repertoire taken up by the top 250 clones (p = 0.039).

Blood RNA was extracted from unsorted whole blood using TRIzol reagent, and germline DNA was obtained with the DNeasy Blood & Tissue kit. At the time of sampling, the patients were treatment-naive and had chronic HBV infection. Before surgery, 4 to 5 milliliters of peripheral blood were collected into K2EDTA tubes. Sequences SEHNR (CDR1) and FQNEAQ (CDR2) are obtained from the germline V gene (reference sequence). Counted from cysteine to phenylalanine, this CDR3 has 18 amino acids. The read is trimmed to its CDR3 DNA, 54 bases read in frame from base 1. The V and J genes are TRBV7-9 and TRBJ2-1; 13 junctional bases match TRBD2. This receptor was obtained from a woman younger than 45 with primary liver carcinoma and hepatitis B virus infection. The source material was peripheral blood. The DNA sequence is given as TGTGCCAGCAGCCAAGGACTAGCGGGAGTCCGATCCTACAATGAGCAGCTCTTC. Its protein is CASSQGLAGVRSYNEQLF.